A selection of T cell receptor beta chains follows, all from one sample in a study of early T cells in non-severe SARS-CoV-2 infection. One entry per CDR3 protein results from TCRdb running MiXCR on the 5' RACE reads. The sample comprises about 39,000 distinct CDR3 sequences, 5.5% to 7% of which are singletons, and approximately 4% rests with the top ten. The sample consisted of whole blood, taken at baseline. The receptors here all came from an adult who was a healthcare worker with PCR-confirmed SARS-CoV-2 infection or an uninfected control (not recorded which). The CDR3 runs from the conserved cysteine through the conserved F or W. A D gene is named only where the DNA matches it firmly. A row's size may be missing; if present it is once, few, many or a size class.

many,TRBV25-1,TRBJ1-1,-,TGTGCCAGCATGGTGGGGACTGAAGCTTTCTTT,CASMVGTEAFF
many,TRBV11-2,TRBJ2-3,-,TGTGCCAGCAGCTCGGGACGGAGGGGCACAGATACGCAGTATTTT,CASSSGRRGTDTQYF
many,TRBV5-4,TRBJ2-7,-,TGTGCCAGCAGCACCCGGACGTCCTACGAGCAGTACTTC,CASSTRTSYEQYF
many,TRBV19,TRBJ2-5,-,TGTGCCAGTAGTATCATCGGCGGGGAGACCCAGTACTTC,CASSIIGGETQYF
-,TRBV29-1,TRBJ2-2,-,TGCAGCGTGCCCACGGGTGTTACCGGGGAGCTGTTTTTT,CSVPTGVTGELFF
many,TRBV5-4,TRBJ2-2,-,TGTGCCAGCAGCTTGGGGGGACTTAACACCGGGGAGCTGTTTTTT,CASSLGGLNTGELFF
many,TRBV18,TRBJ2-2,-,TGTGCCAGCTCACCACCGTCGCTGCTCACCGGGGAGCTGTTTTTT,CASSPPSLLTGELFF
many,TRBV12-3/TRBV12-4,TRBJ1-2,-,TGTGCCAGCAGCCTCAAGGGGCGCGGCTATGGCTACACCTTC,CASSLKGRGYGYTF
many,TRBV6-5,TRBJ1-3,-,TGTGCCAGCTCCCGGTCGGCTGGAAACACCATATATTTT,CASSRSAGNTIYF
many,TRBV27,TRBJ2-7,-,TGTGCCAGCAGTTACCAGGGACGATACGAGCAGTACTTC,CASSYQGRYEQYF
many,TRBV11-2,TRBJ2-2,-,TGTGCCAGCAGCGACACCGGGGAGCTGTTTTTT,CASSDTGELFF
many,TRBV27,TRBJ1-6,-,TGTGCCAGCACCGGAGACAGGCGCTATTCACCCCTCCACTTT,CASTGDRRYSPLHF
many,TRBV7-9,TRBJ2-1,TRBD1,TGTGCCAGCAGCTTAAGTGGACAGGGTCCCAATGAGCAGTTCTTC,CASSLSGQGPNEQFF
-,TRBV6-1,TRBJ2-7,-,TGTGCCAGTCGTCCAGGGACCTCCTACGAGCAGTACTTC,CASRPGTSYEQYF
many,TRBV20-1,TRBJ2-5,TRBD2,TGCAGTGCTTTTCCGGGACTAGCGGCTGAGACCCAGTACTTC,CSAFPGLAAETQYF
-,TRBV2,TRBJ1-1,TRBD1,TGTGCCAGCAGTGAAGGGGGACAGGGGTACACTGAAGCTTTCTTT,CASSEGGQGYTEAFF
few,TRBV11-2,TRBJ2-5,-,TGTGCCAGCAGCTTCGGGACCTCTCGTACGGAGACCCAGTACTTC,CASSFGTSRTETQYF
many,TRBV7-9,TRBJ2-1,-,TGTGCCAGCAGCTCCGGGACTGGGACTTCAACGGGGAGATACAATGAGCAGTTCTTC,CASSSGTGTSTGRYNEQFF
few,TRBV18,TRBJ2-7,-,TGTGCCAGCTCACCCCGGGAGATCGAGCAGTACTTC,CASSPREIEQYF
many,TRBV29-1,TRBJ2-1,TRBD2,TGCAGCGTTAACGGGGGGTTAGCCTACAATGAGCAGTTCTTC,CSVNGGLAYNEQFF
many,TRBV20-1,TRBJ2-5,-,TGCAGTGCTAGCCAAGAGACCCAGTACTTC,CSASQETQYF
many,TRBV2,TRBJ1-2,TRBD1,TGTGCCAGCAGCCCCTACGGACAGGGGGTGGCTGGCTACACCTTC,CASSPYGQGVAGYTF
many,TRBV3-1,TRBJ1-4,-,TGTGCCAGCAGCCACGGGGGCTCAGCGGCTAATGAAAAACTGTTTTTT,CASSHGGSAANEKLFF
many,TRBV19,TRBJ2-1,-,TGTGCCAGTAGGCCGGACCCCACCAATGAGCAGTTCTTC,CASRPDPTNEQFF
many,TRBV4-1,TRBJ2-3,TRBD2,TGCGCCAGCAGCCAAGGCAGCGGGGGGATCACAGATACGCAGTATTTT,CASSQGSGGITDTQYF
many,TRBV10-1,TRBJ1-5,TRBD1,TGCGCCAGCACCACTCCACCTCGGACAGGGGTGCAGGGTCGTCAGCCCCAGCATTTT,CASTTPPRTGVQGRQPQHF
many,TRBV6-2/TRBV6-3,TRBJ1-5,TRBD1,TGTGCCAGCTCTAAGACCGGGACAGGCAATCAGCCCCAGCATTTT,CASSKTGTGNQPQHF
many,TRBV6-1,TRBJ2-1,TRBD2,TGTGCCAGCAGTCGGGGAGCTAGCGGGGATAATGAGCAGTTCTTC,CASSRGASGDNEQFF
many,TRBV7-6,TRBJ2-1,TRBD2,TGTGCCAGCAGCTCGACTAGCGGGAGGGGGAATGAGCAGTTCTTC,CASSSTSGRGNEQFF
few,TRBV9,TRBJ1-3,TRBD1,TGTGCCAGCAGCCGTAGCACAGGGGGGAGCTCTGGAAACACCATATATTTT,CASSRSTGGSSGNTIYF
many,TRBV29-1,TRBJ2-1,TRBD2,TGCAGCGTTGCTTTGCGGGAGGTCCACAATGAGCAGTTCTTC,CSVALREVHNEQFF
many,TRBV29-1,TRBJ2-3,-,TGCAGCGTTGCGGAGGGGACCTTAGCGGATACGCAGTATTTT,CSVAEGTLADTQYF
-,TRBV30,TRBJ2-7,TRBD1,TGTGCCTGGAGGTTTCAAACAGGGGACGAGCAGTACTTC,CAWRFQTGDEQYF
-,TRBV5-5,TRBJ2-1,-,TGTGCCAGCAGCGTCCCGGGCCTAGGAGATGAGCAGTTCTTC,CASSVPGLGDEQFF
many,TRBV12-5,TRBJ2-3,TRBD2,TGTGCTAGTGGTCGGGGACTAGCTCCCGCAGATACGCAGTATTTT,CASGRGLAPADTQYF
many,TRBV2,TRBJ2-7,-,TGTGCCAGCAGTGAAGGGTGGGAAGAGCAGTACTTC,CASSEGWEEQYF
-,TRBV27,TRBJ2-7,TRBD2,TGTGCCAGCAGTCCCGTCCGGACTAGCGGCTACGAGCAGTACTTC,CASSPVRTSGYEQYF
-,TRBV29-1,TRBJ2-2,TRBD1,TGCAGCGTCGCACCGGACAGGCTAACTGGGACCGGGGAGCTGTTTTTT,CSVAPDRLTGTGELFF
many,TRBV29-1,TRBJ2-1,-,TGCAGCTCCCTAGGTGCAAGCTCCTACAATGAGCAGTTCTTC,CSSLGASSYNEQFF
many,TRBV12-3/TRBV12-4,TRBJ1-2,-,TGTGCCAGCAGTCCACCTATGGGGTATGGCTACACCTTC,CASSPPMGYGYTF
many,TRBV12-5,TRBJ2-7,-,TGTGCTAGCACCCCGAGACAGAACTACGAGCAGTACTTC,CASTPRQNYEQYF
many,TRBV10-3,TRBJ2-2,-,TGTGCCATCAGAAGCGACCTGAACACCGGGGAGCTGTTTTTT,CAIRSDLNTGELFF
many,TRBV10-2,TRBJ2-7,-,TGCGCCAGCAGTCCCGATGTTTGGGGGCAGTACTTC,CASSPDVWGQYF
many,TRBV7-2,TRBJ2-5,TRBD2,TGTGCCAGCAGCTCCCGGACTAGCGGGACCCAGTACTTC,CASSSRTSGTQYF
-,TRBV7-8,TRBJ1-3,-,TGTGCCAGCAGCCCCCGGGAAGTCAGCGCCTCTGGAAACACCATATATTTT,CASSPREVSASGNTIYF
many,TRBV10-3,TRBJ2-5,TRBD2,TGTGCCATCAGTGATAGAACTAGCGGGGGCACCGGAGAGACCCAGTACTTC,CAISDRTSGGTGETQYF
few,TRBV4-3,TRBJ2-7,-,TGCGCCAGCAGCCAGACAGGTTCCTCCTACGAGCAGTACTTC,CASSQTGSSYEQYF
few,TRBV5-1,TRBJ2-7,-,TGCGCCAGCAGCTTTCAGGGAGCCTACGAGCAGTACTTC,CASSFQGAYEQYF
few,TRBV2,TRBJ1-1,TRBD1,TGTGCCAGCAGTGAAAGGGGGCCCACTGAAGCTTTCTTT,CASSERGPTEAFF